This T cell receptor (beta chain) was identified in a study of patients and donors after allogeneic stem cell transplantation. This CDR3 is built from 14 residues. V was trimmed by 6 bases and J by 0 bases, leaving 10 bases between them. Germline V gene sequence: CDR1 SGDLS, CDR2 YYNGEE. This clonotype was counted at least ten times. TCRdb analysed the RT-PCR reads with MiXCR anew, one entry per CDR3 protein. The sample consists of some 230,000 distinct CDR3 sequences, approximately 14% of them appearing once. This chain uses TRBV9 with TRBJ2-1; D not resolved. This clonotype was sampled from a human donor who was either an allogeneic HSCT recipient or a stem cell or donor lymphocyte infusion donor (not recorded which). It is not recorded whose cells these are; they may come from a transplant donor. Sample: blood, either unsorted or a sorted T cell fraction (not recorded which). CDR3 DNA sequence: TGTGCCAGCAATGACTCCCCCTCCTACAATGAGCAGTTCTTC. Encoded protein: CASNDSPSYNEQFF. Full variable domain (missing parts from reference TRBV9 and TRBJ2-1): DSGVTQTPKHLITATGQRVTLRCSPRSGDLSVYWYQQSLDQGLQFLIQYYNGEERAKGNILERFSAQQFPDLHSELNLSSLELGDSALYFCASNDSPSYNEQFFGPGTRLTVL.